This T cell receptor beta chain was captured by sequencing in a study of T-cell memory formation after mild COVID-19 (dated by TCRdb to the early 2020s). Study-level background: TCR sequence clusters from the two donors were largely donor specific. Two young, previously healthy adult volunteers, one female and one male, were included in the cohort. T-cell clones expanding and contracting after mild COVID-19 in a couple of donors were tracked by longitudinal TCRalpha and TCRbeta repertoire sequencing.

Ficoll-Paque density gradient centrifugation was used to isolate PBMCs. This clonotype was seen more than once but under ten times. This receptor's antigen is unknown. No base quality values were provided; no much bigger clone lies one nucleotide off. The data were produced on an Illumina NovaSeq 6000. Using 5'RACE with constant-segment primers, TCRalpha and TCRbeta cDNA libraries were constructed, with sample barcodes and unique molecular identifiers added in the process. RNA was extracted from every sample with Trizol reagent. Library amplification was performed in two PCR steps, and a second sample barcode and Illumina TruSeq adapters were introduced in the second step. Sequencing of libraries was performed on an Illumina NovaSeq with 2 x 150 bp paired-end reads. For the original study's pipeline: With migec v1.2.7, reads were demultiplexed and then collapsed into UMI-guided consensus sequences. Using mixcr v2.1.11, UMI consensuses were aligned to TRA and TRB V and J templates and then assembled into clonotypes. Expanded or contracted clonotypes were those called significant by both edgeR and NoisET, with noise models trained on biological replicates. edgeR calls used a false discovery rate-adjusted p below 0.01 and a log2 fold-change threshold of 1. PCA with hierarchical clustering of max-normalized trajectories of the 1000 most abundant clonotypes was used as exploratory dynamics analysis. Each responding clone was given a CD4 or CD8 phenotype based on the CD4+ and CD8+ repertoires, which had been sequenced separately. Clones were called with MiXCR by TCRdb after fastp trimmed the public reads at Q25, and only in-frame beta chains were retained. All rows with the same CDR3 protein become a single entry with the most common DNA and genes. Clone size and V and J calls follow TCRdb, not the original study. The sample has fewer than 150,000 distinct CDR3 sequences on record, 14% of them singletons. Together, the top ten hold approximately 30% of the sample.

Paper-wide results and their limitations: Clones contracting from day 15 to 85 had balanced CD4/CD8 phenotypes, while a second wave expanding from day 15 to 37 was biased towards CD4+. Contracting CD4+ clones were located mainly in the CM and EM memory subsets, whereas CD8+ clones were found to be enriched in EMRA. The study included only a couple of mild cases, and larger cohorts that include severe cases with pre-infection samples were judged to be necessary. Some responding clones were detected in pre-infection memory, which suggested that pre-existing cross-reactive memory T cells had joined the SARS-CoV-2 response. SARS-CoV-2 specificity of the second-wave clones peaking on day 37 was not confirmed.

The sequencing input was PBMCs or a T cell subset sorted from them (not recorded which). This TCR was sampled from an adult woman who had mild COVID-19 (a few samples of this study predate the infection). The sample titles of this study are shuffled in the database, so cell type and time point are left out; the donor was told from shared clones.

The bases read TGTGCCAGCACCGACACTTTCCGAGATACGCAGTATTTT. It is translated as CASTDTFRDTQYF. Recombination joined TRBV12-3 or TRBV12-4 with TRBJ2-3, with the D gene not confidently named. The CDR3 holds 13 amino acids from the cysteine to the phenylalanine. The only DNA kept is the CDR3, 39 bases in frame from the first base. The junction carries 13 bases between V and J, which are trimmed by 7 bases and 5 bases respectively.